A selection of T cell receptor beta chains follows, all from one sample in a study of OX40 agonist ivuxolimab in advanced cancers. Some clones are missing from TCRdb's copy, which holds only in-frame ones; the method was immunoSEQ multiplex PCR. The sample carries 45,000 to 55,000 clones, 83% recorded once. Material: CD4+ or CD8+ T cells sorted from blood, obtained in a trial of the OX40 agonist ivuxolimab. The receptors come from an adult with an advanced solid tumor such as melanoma, head and neck, liver or kidney cancer. Both conserved end residues are part of each CDR3. D genes are given only for firm matches. Clone sizes are given selectively: once, few, many, or a class where the clone is expanded.

j_call v_call d_call clone_size cdr3_nt cdr3_aa
TRBJ2-3 TRBV5-1 . . TGCGCCAGCAGTCCCGGGGCACTGAGCACAGATACGCAGTATTTT CASSPGALSTDTQYF
TRBJ1-2 TRBV6-6 TRBD1 . TGTGCCAGCAGATTCCGACAGGGCGGAGGCTACACCTTC CASRFRQGGGYTF
TRBJ2-3 TRBV30 TRBD1 once TGTGCCTGGAGTTGGGGAGGGACAGGGGTGAGAGATACGCAGTATTTT CAWSWGGTGVRDTQYF
TRBJ2-7 TRBV29-1 TRBD1 . TGCAGCGTTCGACGACAGGGGGGGGACCAGTACTTC CSVRRQGGDQYF
TRBJ2-3 TRBV27 . . TGTGCCAGCAGCCATCAGGGTGGGTCGGATACGCAGTATTTT CASSHQGGSDTQYF
TRBJ2-7 TRBV7-2 TRBD2 . TGTGCCAGCAGACAGGGACTAGCGGGGGGGCGCTACGAGCAGTACTTC CASRQGLAGGRYEQYF
TRBJ2-1 TRBV7-8 . . TGTGCCAGCAGCCCAGACTGGGCTGGCACCTACAATGAGCAGTTCTTC CASSPDWAGTYNEQFF
TRBJ2-5 TRBV5-4 . . TGTGCCAGCAGCTTGTCCGGGGGTAGGAGGGAGACCCAGTACTTC CASSLSGGRRETQYF
TRBJ1-1 TRBV30 TRBD1 few TGTGCCTGGAGTGTATCTCGGACAGGGTCTTTCTTT CAWSVSRTGSFF
TRBJ2-5 TRBV7-2 TRBD2 . TGTGCCAGCAGCAAACTAGCGGGGGGGCGAGAGACCCAGTACTTC CASSKLAGGRETQYF
TRBJ1-1 TRBV4-3 . . TGCGCCAGCAGCCTAACCCGTGGGGCGGGATCCGAAGCTTTCTTT CASSLTRGAGSEAFF
TRBJ1-3 TRBV30 TRBD1 . TGTGCCTGGTGCCGGGACAGGGCTGGAAACACCATATATTTT CAWCRDRAGNTIYF
TRBJ1-6 TRBV15 TRBD1 . TGTGCCACCAGCAGGGGGGGGACAGGTAATTCACCCCTCCACTTT CATSRGGTGNSPLHF
TRBJ1-1 TRBV18 . few TGTGCCAGCTCACAGATCCCAAGGAACACTGAAGCTTTCTTT CASSQIPRNTEAFF
TRBJ1-6 TRBV27 TRBD1 . TGTGCCAGCAGTCCCTGGACAGGGGGTTCACCCCTCCACTTT CASSPWTGGSPLHF
TRBJ2-2 TRBV7-8 . . TGTGCCAGCAGCTTAGGGAGGACCACCGGGGAGCTGTTTTTT CASSLGRTTGELFF
TRBJ1-6 TRBV9 . . TGTGCCAGCAGCGTAGAGGGTGTGAATTCACCCCTCCACTTT CASSVEGVNSPLHF
TRBJ2-1 TRBV15 TRBD1 . TGTGCCACCAGCCCCCCAAGGGGACAGGGGGCGAATGAGCAGTTCTTC CATSPPRGQGANEQFF
TRBJ2-3 TRBV9 TRBD1 . TGTGCCAGCAGCCCCCACAGGGGTAGTGCGACAGATACGCAGTATTTT CASSPHRGSATDTQYF
TRBJ2-5 TRBV5-8 . . TGTGCCAGCAGCCCAATGGGACCCAGGGAGACCCAGTACTTC CASSPMGPRETQYF
TRBJ1-6 TRBV15 . . TGTGCCACCAGCAGAGAGGGGATGCGGTTACGAGGCAATTCACCCCTCCACTTT CATSREGMRLRGNSPLHF
TRBJ1-1 TRBV7-2 . . TGTGCCAGCGGAAGAATAAACACTGAAGCTTTCTTT CASGRINTEAFF
TRBJ1-6 TRBV27 . few TGTGCCAGCAGTTTCGCGGGGTCTTCACCCCTCCACTTT CASSFAGSSPLHF
TRBJ2-2 TRBV25-1 TRBD1 . TGTGCCAGCAGTGCGGCGGGACAGGAGTACACCGGGGAGCTGTTTTTT CASSAAGQEYTGELFF
TRBJ2-7 TRBV9 TRBD1 . TGTGCCAGCAGCGTTGGGACAGGGACTTCCTACGAGCAGTACTTC CASSVGTGTSYEQYF